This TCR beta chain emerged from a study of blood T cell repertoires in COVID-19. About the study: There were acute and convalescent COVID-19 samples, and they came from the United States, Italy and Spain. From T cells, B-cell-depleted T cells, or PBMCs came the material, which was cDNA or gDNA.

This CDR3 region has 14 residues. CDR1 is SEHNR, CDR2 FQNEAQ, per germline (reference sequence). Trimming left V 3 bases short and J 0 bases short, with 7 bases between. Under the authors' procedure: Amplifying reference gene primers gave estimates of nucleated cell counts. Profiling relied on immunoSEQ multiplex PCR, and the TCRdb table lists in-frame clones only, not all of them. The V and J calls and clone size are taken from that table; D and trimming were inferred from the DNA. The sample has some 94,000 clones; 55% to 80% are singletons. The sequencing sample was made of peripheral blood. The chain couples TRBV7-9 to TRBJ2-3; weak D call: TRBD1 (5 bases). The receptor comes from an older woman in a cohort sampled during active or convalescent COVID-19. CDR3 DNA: TGTGCCAGCAGCTTTGGACACAGCACAGATACGCAGTATTTT. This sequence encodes CASSFGHSTDTQYF.